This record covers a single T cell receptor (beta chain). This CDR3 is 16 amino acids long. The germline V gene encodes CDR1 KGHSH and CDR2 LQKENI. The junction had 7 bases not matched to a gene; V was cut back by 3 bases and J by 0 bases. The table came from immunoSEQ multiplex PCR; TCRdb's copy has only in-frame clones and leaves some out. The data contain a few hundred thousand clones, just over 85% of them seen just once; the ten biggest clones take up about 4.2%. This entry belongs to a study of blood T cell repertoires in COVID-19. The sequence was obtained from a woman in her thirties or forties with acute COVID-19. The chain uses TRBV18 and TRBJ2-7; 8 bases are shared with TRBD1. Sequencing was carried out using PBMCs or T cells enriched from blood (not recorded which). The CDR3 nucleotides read TGTGCCAGCTCACCCTCAGGACAGGGTCGCTCCTACGAGCAGTACTTC. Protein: CASSPSGQGRSYEQYF.